The following is a TCR beta chain sequence with its context. The record originates from a study of blood T cell repertoires in COVID-19. Study summary: The analysed material was cDNA or gDNA that came from T cells, B-cell-depleted T cells, or PBMCs.

Germline values: CDR1 MDHEN, CDR2 SYDVKM. The CDR3 has 14 residues. V shed 10 bases and J shed 3 bases, with 13 bases lying between them. Under the authors' procedure: Amplification of reference gene primers was used by the study to estimate nucleated cell counts. The protocol was immunoSEQ multiplex PCR, while the TCRdb copy is restricted to in-frame clones and leaves out a portion. The D gene and trimming were derived from the DNA, and the V and J assignments and clone size from that table. The sample carries some 96,000 clones, around four fifths recorded once. This chain connects TRBV28 to TRBJ1-6; D possibly corresponds to TRBD1 (6 bases). The receptor's source is a woman aged 70-85 years with acute or convalescent COVID-19. The sequencing sample was made of peripheral blood. CDR3 residues: CATLPRGYNSPLHF. CDR3 nucleotide sequence: TGTGCCACCCTACCCAGGGGCTATAATTCACCCCTCCACTTT.